A single sample gave rise to the 26 T cell receptor beta chains below, sequenced in a study of CD8+ T cells in alopecia areata. Sequencing used cDNA as its template, made by extracting RNA and reverse transcribing it. Method: immunoSEQ multiplex PCR; TCRdb's copy keeps in-frame clones and lacks some. The sample shows about 140,000 clones, 55% to 65% of them seen only once. The source material was CD4+ T cells sorted from blood. The receptors derive from a human donor in good health.

As DNA, the CDR3 is TGCAGCGTTGCCGGGAGGGTTTACAATGAGCAGTTCTTC. Residues: CSVAGRVYNEQFF. The rearrangement joins TRBV29-1 to TRBJ2-1; 8 nucleotides match TRBD2. Losses at the gene ends were 4 bases for V and 4 bases for J; bases not matched to a gene: 3. This CDR3 spans 13 amino acids. Germline CDR1 SQVTM, CDR2 ANQGSEA.

This clone has more than one count but fewer than ten. V usage is TRBV7-9 and J usage is TRBJ2-7; 7 bases match TRBD2. The CDR3 consists of 12 residues. V lost 4 bases to trimming and J lost 7 bases; unmatched junction nucleotides: 4. Germline V gene sequence: CDR1 SEHNR, CDR2 FQNEAQ (reference sequence). The CDR3 spells CASSSPRGEQYF. DNA of the CDR3: TGTGCCAGCAGCTCGCCGCGGGGGGAGCAGTACTTC.

V usage is TRBV2 and J usage is TRBJ2-7; D call uncertain. CDR3 size: 10 residues. CDR1 and CDR2 (germline): SNHLY, FYNNEI. The V end was cut by 6 bases, the J end by 5 bases, with 5 bases between. CDR3 loop: CASRRHEQYF. CDR3 in DNA: TGTGCCAGCAGGCGCCACGAGCAGTACTTC.

This clone was observed once. This rearrangement joins TRBV15 to TRBJ1-2, with D possibly matching TRBD1 (5 bases). This CDR3 is 13 amino acids long. Deletions cut 5 bases from V and 4 bases from J, with 11 bases between. Germline CDR1 reads LNHNV; CDR2 reads YYDKDF (reference sequence). This CDR3 reads CATSRDGVYGYTF. The CDR3 DNA follows: TGTGCCACCAGCCGGGACGGCGTCTATGGCTACACCTTC.

This chain joins TRBV25-1 and TRBJ2-5; D might be TRBD2 (6 bases). This CDR3 comprises 15 residues. The germline V and J ends were trimmed by 8 bases and 5 bases, with 21 bases remaining between them. Germline V lookup: CDR1 MGHDK, CDR2 SYGVNS. The CDR3 DNA sequence: TGTGCCAGCTCTTTGGGCTTGGGGGACTTGGAGACCCAGTACTTC. Translating gives CASSLGLGDLETQYF.

The rearrangement uses TRBV7-9 and TRBJ2-1; 9 bases line up with TRBD2. The J segment lost 3 bases and the V segment lost 5 bases, leaving 5 bases of the junction unmatched. There are 15 residues in the CDR3. The germline V gene has CDR1 SEHNR and CDR2 FQNEAQ (reference sequence). The CDR3 here is CASSQLAGIYNEQFF. CDR3 nucleotides: TGTGCCAGCAGCCAGCTAGCGGGAATCTACAATGAGCAGTTCTTC.

The V call is TRBV21-1, the J call TRBJ2-1; the D call in the table, TRBD2, was not verified against the DNA. TRBV21-1 is labeled a pseudogene. The CDR3 runs to 15 residues. Here the CDR3 DNA reads TGTGCCAGCAGCTTCCTCGGGGGGTTCTACAATGAGCAGTTCTTC. This translates into CASSFLGGFYNEQFF.

The rearrangement uses TRBV30 and TRBJ1-5; no reliable D call. Germline V lookup: CDR1 GTSNPN, CDR2 SVGIG (reference sequence). The CDR3 runs to 13 residues. V lost 2 bases, J lost 8 bases, and 13 bases lay in between. The CDR3 region has the DNA TGTGCCTGGAGTACGGCCCAGAGGGAGCCCCAGCATTTT. This translates into CAWSTAQREPQHF.

This chain connects TRBV15 to TRBJ1-1; D is uncertain. The germline gives CDR1 LNHNV, CDR2 YYDKDF (reference sequence). The CDR3 loop spans 13 amino acids. Trimming took off 1 base at V and 7 bases at J, with 10 bases between the two ends. CDR3 protein: CATSRAAAREAFF. CDR3 nucleotide sequence: TGTGCCACCAGCAGAGCCGCGGCACGTGAAGCTTTCTTT.

This clone has a handful of counts. The rearrangement links TRBV28 to TRBJ1-4; no firm D call. V was clipped by 8 bases and J by 8 bases, with 12 bases between them. The CDR3 extends over 12 amino acids. From germline, CDR1 is MDHEN and CDR2 SYDVKM. CDR3 DNA: TGTGCCAGCGGGTCCATCGGGGAAAAACTGTTTTTT. It specifies CASGSIGEKLFF.

The CDR3 spells CASSDRVENIQYF. The CDR3 DNA follows: TGTGCCAGCAGTGACAGGGTCGAAAACATTCAGTACTTC. The V call is TRBV2, the J call TRBJ2-4, with a possible D match to TRBD1 (5 bases). Germline V gene data show CDR1 as SNHLY and CDR2 as FYNNEI. The CDR3 length is 13 residues. Trimming took off 3 bases at V and 5 bases at J, with 8 bases between the two ends.

The V gene is TRBV6-5, the J gene TRBJ2-3; 10 bases align to TRBD2. Unmatched junction bases numbered 7, after V lost 2 bases and J lost 5 bases. The length of the CDR3 is 16 residues. From germline, CDR1 is MNHEY and CDR2 SVGAGI. The CDR3 loop is CASSYRTSGHKDTQYF. CDR3 sequence (DNA): TGTGCCAGCAGTTACCGGACTAGCGGACACAAAGATACGCAGTATTTT.

The chain carries TRBV2 and TRBJ1-2; 12 bases are shared with TRBD1. The CDR3 spans 15 residues. Per the germline V gene, CDR1 is SNHLY and CDR2 is FYNNEI. The trim removed 7 bases at V and 4 bases at J, leaving 7 bases unmatched. The CDR3 protein is CASTGTGGKSYGYTF. The CDR3 DNA reads TGTGCCAGCACTGGGACAGGGGGCAAAAGCTATGGCTACACCTTC.

J is TRBJ2-7 and V is TRBV28; perhaps D is TRBD1 or TRBD2 (6 bases each). V was pared by 6 bases and J by 6 bases, with 18 bases between. CDR3 length: 14 amino acids. Germline V gene data show CDR1 as MDHEN and CDR2 as SYDVKM. The CDR3 DNA reads TGTGCCAGCAGCACAGGGTGGGGGGCTTTCGAGCAGTACTTC. Translation: CASSTGWGAFEQYF. The entire variable domain, with the rest obtained from reference TRBV28 and TRBJ2-7, is as follows: DVKVTQSSRYLVKRTGEKVFLECVQDMDHENMFWYRQDPGLGLRLIYFSYDVKMKEKGDIPEGYSVSREKKERFSLILESASTNQTSMYLCASSTGWGAFEQYFGPGTRLTVT.

The V call is TRBV29-1, the J call TRBJ2-3; weak D call: TRBD2 (5 bases). Germline CDR1 is SQVTM and CDR2 is ANQGSEA. V lost 8 bases and J lost 6, with 18 bases in between. The CDR3 loop spans 13 amino acids. CDR3 nucleotides: TGCAGCACTCTGCCGGACTGGGAGGATACGCAGTATTTT. It specifies CSTLPDWEDTQYF.

This clone has only a few counts. The chain employs TRBV29-1 and TRBJ2-7; 14 positions match TRBD2. The CDR3 spans 12 residues. Trimming took 4 bases from V and 12 from J; bases not matched to a gene: 5. Germline CDR1 is SQVTM and CDR2 is ANQGSEA. CDR3 amino acids: CSVATSGRAAYF. The CDR3, as DNA: TGCAGCGTTGCGACTAGCGGGAGGGCCGCGTACTTC.

V gene TRBV27 combines with J gene TRBJ2-2; 10 nucleotides line up with TRBD2. J lost 6 bases, V lost 6 bases, and 7 bases had no gene match. From germline, CDR1 is MNHEY and CDR2 SMNVEV (reference sequence). CDR3 length: 15 residues. The chain's CDR3 is CASRGIAGGPGELFF. As DNA, the CDR3 is TGTGCCAGCAGGGGTATAGCGGGAGGACCCGGGGAGCTGTTTTTT.

A remark on this clone: The same CDR3 can be traced to other DNA sequences in this sample. The chain employs TRBV28 and TRBJ1-4; 8 nucleotides line up with TRBD1. From germline, CDR1 is MDHEN and CDR2 SYDVKM. The CDR3 contains 14 residues. Trimming cost V 2 bases and J 7 bases; bases outside gene matches: 3. CDR3 sequence: CASSLDRGREKLFF. The CDR3 DNA reads as TGTGCCAGCAGTTTAGACAGGGGACGTGAAAAACTGTTTTTT. The full variable domain, rest sourced from reference TRBV28 and TRBJ1-4, is DVKVTQSSRYLVKRTGEKVFLECVQDMDHENMFWYRQDPGLGLRLIYFSYDVKMKEKGDIPEGYSVSREKKERFSLILESASTNQTSMYLCASSLDRGREKLFFGSGTQLSVL.

This clone came up a few times. The chain uses TRBV11-2 and TRBJ2-7; 13 bases line up with TRBD2. J gave up 1 base and V 1 base, and 4 bases lay outside the gene matches. The CDR3 totals 17 residues. Germline CDR1 and CDR2: SGHAT and FQNNGV. CDR3 in DNA: TGTGCCAGCAGCTTAGCCCGACTAGCGGGAGGATCCTACGAGCAGTACTTC. Translation gives CASSLARLAGGSYEQYF.

V and J are TRBV28 and TRBJ2-6; no clear D. Germline CDR1 reads MDHEN; CDR2 reads SYDVKM. The length of the CDR3 is 13 residues. Trimming cost V 5 bases and J 5 bases, with 7 bases left between them. Here the CDR3 reads CASSPDRANVLTF. The CDR3 coding sequence is TGTGCCAGCAGTCCGGACCGGGCCAACGTCCTGACTTTC.

This clone was found a few times. CDR3 DNA: TGTGCCACCAGCAGACGGACTAGCGGGAGATCAGATACGCAGTATTTT. As protein: CATSRRTSGRSDTQYF. The genes are TRBV15 and TRBJ2-3, with TRBD2 matching over 13 bases. The CDR3 has 16 amino acids. Trimming took 2 bases from V and 4 from J; bases not matched to a gene: 3. CDR1 LNHNV and CDR2 YYDKDF come from the germline V gene (reference sequence).

This chain joins TRBV18 and TRBJ2-7; 10 nucleotides line up with TRBD1. The length of the CDR3 is 18 residues. V trimming: 3 bases; J trimming: 1 base; junction bases outside the gene matches: 12. The germline gives CDR1 KGHSH, CDR2 LQKENI. The DNA of the CDR3 is TGTGCCAGCTCACCCCCGCCGGGACAGGGGCTCTCGTCCTACGAGCAGTACTTC. Translating gives CASSPPPGQGLSSYEQYF.

This clone was recorded a few times. The rearrangement uses TRBV2 and TRBJ1-4; D ambiguous. V was trimmed by 9 bases and J by 6 bases, leaving 14 bases between them. The CDR3 is 13 residues long. Germline V gives CDR1 SNHLY, CDR2 FYNNEI. The CDR3 region is CASQRTPYEKLFF. Here the CDR3 DNA reads TGTGCCAGTCAAAGGACTCCCTATGAAAAACTGTTTTTT.

This clone has just a few counts. The V gene is TRBV7-9, the J gene TRBJ1-1, with 7 bases matching TRBD1. The CDR3 covers 13 residues. In germline, CDR1 is SEHNR, CDR2 FQNEAQ (reference sequence). With V trimmed by 3 bases and J by 8 bases, 6 bases remained unmatched. Written as DNA, the CDR3 is TGTGCCAGCAGCTTCAAAACAGGGGAAGAAGCTTTCTTT. Translation: CASSFKTGEEAFF.

As for this clone: At one of its ends the junction is not consistent with the germline gene, which may arise from a read error. The genes are TRBV7-8 and TRBJ2-5; TRBD2 aligns across 10 bases. Germline V gives CDR1 SGHVS, CDR2 FQNEAQ. This CDR3 comprises 11 residues. The CDR3 bases are TGTGCCAGCAGCTCTAGCGGGAGTGGGGACTTC. This translates into CASSSSGSGDF.

This clone was observed a handful of times. V gene TRBV9 combines with J gene TRBJ1-2, with no clear D. The CDR3 is 13 amino acids. V was cut by 0 bases and J by 4 bases, with 7 bases left in between. The V gene's germline CDR1 is SGDLS and CDR2 YYNGEE. CDR3 in amino acids: CASSVEESYGYTF. DNA for the CDR3: TGTGCCAGCAGCGTAGAGGAGAGCTATGGCTACACCTTC.